This is a list of T cell receptor beta chains from one sample in a study of cytomegalovirus exposure and HLA in healthy donors. Only in-frame clones appear in the TCRdb table, and some are missing; sequencing was by immunoSEQ multiplex PCR. The sample has over 75,000 clones, 84% seen once; the top ten hold 5.5% to 6.5%. Sequences were obtained from PBMCs. The origin of the receptors is a woman younger than 35 in good health and CMV-seropositive. Both conserved end residues are part of each CDR3. The D gene is left open where the match is weak. Clone size is stated in some rows and not others, as once, few, many or a class when expanded.

NA	TRBV6-6	NA	TRBJ1-5	TGTGCCAGCAGTTACAGTTCAGGCCATAGCAATCAGCCCCAGCATTTT	CASSYSSGHSNQPQHF
NA	TRBV6-5	TRBD1	TRBJ2-7	TGTGCCAGCAGTTATCTCGGGACAGGGATCTACGAGCAGTACTTC	CASSYLGTGIYEQYF
NA	TRBV10-2	TRBD1	TRBJ1-5	TGCGCCAGCAGTCCGACAGGGGGCAATCAGCCCCAGCATTTT	CASSPTGGNQPQHF
NA	TRBV6-1	TRBD1	TRBJ2-5	TGTGCCAGCAGTGAAACACCCGGGACAGGAGAGACCCAGTACTTC	CASSETPGTGETQYF
NA	TRBV2	NA	TRBJ1-2	TGTGCCAGCAACGGTGCAGGAAATGGCTACACCTTC	CASNGAGNGYTF
few	TRBV5-1	TRBD1	TRBJ2-4	TGCGCCAGCAGCTTGGGTGTCGGACAGGGTTACTTC	CASSLGVGQGYF
NA	TRBV4-1	NA	TRBJ2-2	TGCGCCAGCAGCCGGCACGGGACTGTGAACACCGGGGAGCTGTTTTTT	CASSRHGTVNTGELFF
NA	TRBV2	NA	TRBJ2-7	TGTGCCAGCAAAAGAGGGGACATACCAACCTACGAGCAGTACTTC	CASKRGDIPTYEQYF
NA	TRBV5-1	NA	TRBJ2-7	TGCGCCAGCAGCTTGGAGACAGCGTACGAGCAGTACTTC	CASSLETAYEQYF
NA	TRBV27	NA	TRBJ2-1	TGTGCCAGCAGTTTAGGGACTGGGGCCTACAATGAGCAGTTCTTC	CASSLGTGAYNEQFF
NA	TRBV28	TRBD1	TRBJ1-4	TGTGCCAGCAAAAACAGGGGTGGCTTAGGTGAAAAACTGTTTTTT	CASKNRGGLGEKLFF
NA	TRBV7-2	NA	TRBJ1-5	TGTGCCAGCAGCCTAATGGCAGGGTACCATCAGCCCCAGCATTTT	CASSLMAGYHQPQHF
NA	TRBV5-1	NA	TRBJ2-2	TGCGCCAGCAGCCCCGGTTCCACCGGGGAGCTGTTTTTT	CASSPGSTGELFF
few	TRBV5-6	NA	TRBJ1-1	TGTGCCAGCAGCTCCACGACAGCTTTGAACACTGAAGCTTTCTTT	CASSSTTALNTEAFF
NA	TRBV5-1	NA	TRBJ1-2	TGCGCCAGCAGCCTACGACAGGCTGGAGTAGGCTACACCTTC	CASSLRQAGVGYTF
NA	TRBV6-5	NA	TRBJ1-2	TGTGCCAGCACCCCAGGGTTTGGCTACACCTTC	CASTPGFGYTF
NA	TRBV5-4	NA	TRBJ2-3	TGTGCCAGCAGCTGGACAGAGGCAGATACGCAGTATTTT	CASSWTEADTQYF
NA	TRBV6-6	NA	TRBJ1-1	TGTGCCAGCAGTCCGGACAGCCCTTTCTTGAAATCTTTCTTT	CASSPDSPFLKSFF
NA	TRBV18	TRBD1	TRBJ2-7	TGTGCCAGCTCAACCGGGACAGGAAACTACGAGCAGTACTTC	CASSTGTGNYEQYF
NA	TRBV19	TRBD1	TRBJ2-7	TGTGCCAGTAGTATACCGGGACAGGACGAGCAGTACTTC	CASSIPGQDEQYF
NA	TRBV6-6	TRBD2	TRBJ2-3	TGTGCCAGCAGTTACTACGAGCGGGGGAGCACAGATACGCAGTATTTT	CASSYYERGSTDTQYF
NA	TRBV7-3	TRBD1	TRBJ2-7	TGTGCCAGCAGCTTAGGGGGACAGCCGAGCGAGCAGTACTTC	CASSLGGQPSEQYF
NA	TRBV10-3	TRBD1	TRBJ2-3	TGTGCCATCTTGGACAGGGGTGCAGATACGCAGTATTTT	CAILDRGADTQYF
NA	TRBV10-1	TRBD2	TRBJ2-3	TGCGCCAGCAGTGGGGGAATAGCGGGAGAGGTAGATACGCAGTATTTT	CASSGGIAGEVDTQYF
NA	TRBV29-1	NA	TRBJ2-5	TGCAGCGTTGCGCAGGGGAGGGACACCCAGTACTTC	CSVAQGRDTQYF
NA	TRBV13	TRBD2	TRBJ2-7	TGTGCCAGCAGCCCAGGACTAGCGGGTACCTACGAGCAGTACTTC	CASSPGLAGTYEQYF
NA	TRBV28	NA	TRBJ1-5	TGTGCCAGCAGGTCCAGGGTTCAGCCCCAGCATTTT	CASRSRVQPQHF
NA	TRBV29-1	NA	TRBJ1-1	TGCAGCGTTGAACAGGGGCAGAACACTGAAGCTTTCTTT	CSVEQGQNTEAFF
NA	TRBV5-6	NA	TRBJ1-5	TGTGCCAGCAGCTTGACAGGAGTCAATCAGCCCCAGCATTTT	CASSLTGVNQPQHF
NA	TRBV30	TRBD2	TRBJ2-3	TGTGCCTGGACTGGGCTAGCGGGAGATACGCAGTATTTT	CAWTGLAGDTQYF
once	TRBV7-8	TRBD2	TRBJ2-1	TGTGCCAGCAGCCCGGGGGTAGCGGGAGGGCCTGGGGAGCAGTTCTTC	CASSPGVAGGPGEQFF
NA	TRBV5-1	NA	TRBJ2-3	TGCGCCAGCAGCTTGGAGAGCGGATGGGGAGCAGATACGCAGTATTTT	CASSLESGWGADTQYF
few	TRBV6-5	NA	TRBJ2-6	TGTGCCAGCAGTTCCGCCAGGGCTGGGGCCAACGTCCTGACTTTC	CASSSARAGANVLTF
once	TRBV7-6	NA	TRBJ2-7	TGTGCCAGCAGCTCTATAAGGACTCCGCGCTACTACGAGCAGTACTTC	CASSSIRTPRYYEQYF
few	TRBV19	NA	TRBJ1-1	TGTGCCTGCAATGACAGGAACACTGAAGCTTTCTTT	CACNDRNTEAFF
NA	TRBV10-1	TRBD1	TRBJ1-3	TGCGCCAGCAGGGGGACAGGTCTCCCAGACACCATATATTTT	CASRGTGLPDTIYF
NA	TRBV5-1	TRBD2	TRBJ2-5	TGCGCCAGCGTGACCGGGACTAGCGGAGCAGAGACCCAGTACTTC	CASVTGTSGAETQYF
NA	TRBV5-1	NA	TRBJ1-3	TGCGCCAGCAGCTTGACGAGGGCTGGAAACACCATATATTTT	CASSLTRAGNTIYF
NA	TRBV28	NA	TRBJ1-1	TGTGCCAGCAGTGGCCTGGTTATGAACACTGAAGCTTTCTTT	CASSGLVMNTEAFF
NA	TRBV2	NA	TRBJ1-5	TGTGCCAGCACCGAGGGGGTCCTTTGGCCCCAGCATTTT	CASTEGVLWPQHF
once	TRBV19	NA	TRBJ1-1	TGTGCCACCCCCGGTCCGGGGGACACTGAAGCTTTCTTT	CATPGPGDTEAFF
NA	TRBV5-1	TRBD1	TRBJ2-3	TGCGCCAGCAGCTTGGGCCAGGGGGCAGATACGCAGTATTTT	CASSLGQGADTQYF
NA	TRBV2	NA	TRBJ2-5	TGTGCCAGCAGTGGACAGTCCCAAGAGACCCAGTACTTC	CASSGQSQETQYF
NA	TRBV30	NA	TRBJ2-7	TGTGCCTGGGGGCAAAGCTCCTACGAGCAGTACTTC	CAWGQSSYEQYF
NA	TRBV11-3	NA	TRBJ2-7	TGTGCCAGCAGCCCCGGGAGCACCTACGAGCAGTACTTC	CASSPGSTYEQYF
NA	TRBV4-1	TRBD1	TRBJ2-5	TGCGCCAGCAGTCAACAGGGGGTAGGGACCCAGTACTTC	CASSQQGVGTQYF
NA	TRBV6-5	TRBD2	TRBJ2-5	TGTGCCAGCAGTTACACGACTAGCGGGAGTAAGACCCAGTACTTC	CASSYTTSGSKTQYF
NA	TRBV6-5	TRBD1	TRBJ1-5	TGTGCCAGCAGCGCCGACAGGGGGGATCAGCCCCAGCATTTT	CASSADRGDQPQHF
NA	TRBV28	NA	TRBJ1-2	TGTGCCAGCAGTCCCGTCCTCTATGGCTACACCTTC	CASSPVLYGYTF
NA	TRBV10-3	TRBD1	TRBJ2-5	TGTGCCATCAGTGACGTAGGGGGCGGGCAAGAGACCCAGTACTTC	CAISDVGGGQETQYF